One and the same sample provided the 16 T cell receptor beta chains below, sequenced in a study of T cells in Graves' hyperthyroidism and ophthalmopathy. Template material for amplifying TCR beta CDR3 regions consisted of RNA transcripts. First-round RT-PCR of the TCR CDR3 relied on the HTBI primer set. TCRdb passed the multiplex PCR reads through MiXCR, listing each CDR3 protein once. Seen here are a few hundred thousand distinct CDR3 sequences, about a fifth observed once, and the top ten hold about 38%. Input material: blood. These receptors were taken from a man between 18 and 29 years old with Graves' ophthalmopathy.

The rearrangement uses TRBV19 and TRBJ2-1, with 9 positions matching TRBD2. Germline CDR1 reads LNHDA; CDR2 reads SQIVND (reference sequence). V was pared by 5 bases and J by 8 bases, with 10 bases of the junction left unmatched. This CDR3 contains 15 residues. The CDR3 loop is CASSVGTSSGDEQFF. CDR3 coding DNA: TGTGCCAGTAGTGTCGGGACTAGCAGTGGCGATGAGCAGTTCTTC. Based on the CDR3 plus reference TRBV19 and TRBJ2-1, the full variable domain is DGGITQSPKYLFRKEGQNVTLSCEQNLNHDAMYWYRQDPGQGLRLIYYSQIVNDFQKGDIAEGYSVSREKKESFPLTVTSAQKNPTAFYLCASSVGTSSGDEQFFGPGTRLTVL.

This clonotype was counted many times. V usage is TRBV5-4 and J usage is TRBJ1-1; no firm D call. The V end lost 0 bases, the J end lost 3 bases, and 12 bases lay between the germline ends. Germline assignment: CDR1 SGHNT and CDR2 YYREEE (reference sequence). This CDR3 has 15 residues. The CDR3 DNA follows: TGTGCCAGCAGCTTGGAGGACGGAGCTTACACTGAAGCTTTCTTT. As protein: CASSLEDGAYTEAFF.

This clonotype was recorded a few times. The V call is TRBV24-1, the J call TRBJ1-5, with a weak D call TRBD1 (5 bases). Looked up from germline, CDR1 is KGHDR and CDR2 is SFDVKD. Trimming took 4 bases from V and 2 from J, leaving 17 bases between them. The CDR3 length is 17 residues. The DNA for the CDR3 is TGTGCCACCAGTGACCCCAAAGGGCGGGGGGGCAATCAGCCCCAGCATTTT. It is translated as CATSDPKGRGGNQPQHF.

This clonotype was seen only a few times. The chain employs TRBV18 and TRBJ1-1; 7 bases line up with TRBD1. V lost 3 bases to trimming and J lost 2 bases; unmatched junction nucleotides: 12. Germline V gene sequence: CDR1 KGHSH, CDR2 LQKENI. CDR3 length equals 17 residues. The CDR3 DNA is TGTGCCAGCTCACCCAATCGGGGACAGCCCGTTAACACTGAAGCTTTCTTT. Protein sequence: CASSPNRGQPVNTEAFF.

This clonotype came up a few times. The V and J genes are TRBV10-2 and TRBJ2-1, with 11 positions matching TRBD2. CDR3 length equals 14 residues. CDR1 is WSHSY and CDR2 is SAAADI in the germline V gene. The V and J ends lost 7 bases and 4 bases, in that order; junction bases with no gene match: 3. CDR3 bases: TGCGCCAGCATTAGCGGGGGGGTGTACAATGAGCAGTTCTTC. This sequence encodes CASISGGVYNEQFF.

This clonotype was seen repeatedly, ten times or more. The chain joins TRBV9 to TRBJ2-7, with 12 bases that match TRBD1. Looked up from germline, CDR1 is SGDLS and CDR2 is YYNGEE. J gave up 2 bases and V 3 bases, and 3 bases lay outside the gene matches. The CDR3 has 15 residues. The CDR3 is CASSAGQGAPYEQYF. The CDR3 nucleotides are TGTGCCAGCAGCGCGGGACAGGGGGCTCCCTACGAGCAGTACTTC.

The chain combines TRBV18 with TRBJ1-5; 7 bases fit TRBD1. V was clipped by 3 bases and J by 5 bases; unmatched bases: 10. The CDR3 is 16 residues long. Germline values: CDR1 KGHSH, CDR2 LQKENI. The CDR3 reads CASSPGGGGLDQPQHF. CDR3 nucleotides: TGTGCCAGCTCACCTGGAGGGGGCGGATTGGATCAGCCCCAGCATTTT.

This clonotype was detected many times. The chain is built from TRBV12-3 or TRBV12-4 and TRBJ2-1; 8 bases map to TRBD2. The CDR3 sequence is 15 residues long. After removal of 3 bases from V and 8 bases from J, the junction contained 9 bases not matched to a gene. The DNA for the CDR3 is TGTGCCAGCAGTTTCCCGTCGGGGGGGCCCGATGAGCAGTTCTTC. Its protein product is CASSFPSGGPDEQFF.

This rearrangement joins TRBV5-1 to TRBJ1-3; D may be TRBD1 (5 bases). The CDR3 length is 14 residues. CDR1 is SGHRS and CDR2 is YFSETQ in the germline V gene. Trimming left V 4 bases short and J 5 bases short, with 13 bases between. CDR3 DNA: TGCGCCAGCAGCCAAACGGGGGTGAGAAACACCATATATTTT. Translated, it gives CASSQTGVRNTIYF. Full variable domain (rest looked up from reference TRBV5-1 and TRBJ1-3): KAGVTQTPRYLIKTRGQQVTLSCSPISGHRSVSWYQQTPGQGLQFLFEYFSETQRNKGNFPGRFSGRQFSNSRSEMNVSTLELGDSALYLCASSQTGVRNTIYFGEGSWLTVV.

This clonotype came up many times. This chain uses TRBV28 with TRBJ1-5, with TRBD1 matching over 7 bases. The CDR3 spans 14 residues. The V segment lost 4 bases and the J segment 3 bases; nucleotides outside the gene matches: 3. Germline V gene lookup returns CDR1 MDHEN and CDR2 SYDVKM. The CDR3 region is CASSSGQPNQPQHF. The CDR3 coding sequence is TGTGCCAGCAGTTCGGGACAGCCCAATCAGCCCCAGCATTTT.

This clonotype has ten or more counts. This chain connects TRBV12-3 or TRBV12-4 to TRBJ1-4; D unclear. V was shortened by 2 bases and J by 7 bases, with 11 bases between the two germline ends. The CDR3 is 14 amino acids. The CDR3 is CASSLSGGVEKLFF. The CDR3 coding sequence is TGTGCCAGCAGTTTATCTGGAGGAGTTGAAAAACTGTTTTTT.

This clonotype appeared a few times. The V call is TRBV15, the J call TRBJ1-5; tentatively, D is TRBD1 (5 bases). V was pared by 0 bases and J by 8 bases, with 14 bases between. Germline V gene lookup returns CDR1 LNHNV and CDR2 YYDKDF (reference sequence). CDR3 size: 15 residues. The CDR3 DNA sequence: TGTGCCACCAGCAGAGATCCGGGACCACACGAGCCCCAGCATTTT. Translating it yields CATSRDPGPHEPQHF. The whole variable domain, filled in from reference TRBV15 and TRBJ1-5, reads DAMVIQNPRYQVTQFGKPVTLSCSQTLNHNVMYWYQQKSSQAPKLLFHYYDKDFNNEADTPDNFQSRRPNTSFCFLDIRSPGLGDTAMYLCATSRDPGPHEPQHFGDGTRLSIL.

To note about this clonotype: A much bigger clone sits one base away, suggesting this may be a read error. The chain is built from TRBV20-1 and TRBJ1-5, with D perhaps matching TRBD1 (5 bases). The germline V and J ends were trimmed by 1 base and 7 bases, with 20 bases remaining between them. Per germline, CDR1 DFQATT and CDR2 SNEGSKA (reference sequence). The CDR3 spans 16 residues. CDR3 coding DNA: TGCAGTGCTAGAGCCCTGACCGGTGGAAGGGGCCAGCCCCAGCATTTT. Translating gives CSARALTGGRGQPQHF.

The chain links TRBV5-1 to TRBJ1-1, with 10 nucleotides matching TRBD1. With V trimmed by 4 bases and J by 6 bases, 6 bases remained unmatched. This CDR3 region has 14 residues. Germline V CDR1 and CDR2: SGHRS, YFSETQ. The CDR3, as DNA: TGCGCCAGCAGCGGAGGACAGGGGGTGCCTGAAGCTTTCTTT. Amino acid sequence: CASSGGQGVPEAFF.

CDR3 coding DNA: TGTGCCAGCAGCACAGGGGTAGGCTACACCTTC. This encodes CASSTGVGYTF. The V and J genes are TRBV6-1 and TRBJ1-2; the match to TRBD1 covers 7 bases. The V gene's germline CDR1 is MNHNS and CDR2 SASEGT. The CDR3 loop spans 11 amino acids. V trimming: 6 bases; J trimming: 8 bases; junction bases outside the gene matches: 3.

V and J are TRBV24-1 and TRBJ2-5; D might be TRBD1 (8 bases). The V end was cut by 2 bases, the J end by 4 bases, with 19 bases between. Germline values: CDR1 KGHDR, CDR2 SFDVKD. CDR3 length: 17 amino acids. As DNA, the CDR3 is TGTGCCACCAGTGATTACGAACAGGGGGGGCCGGTAGAGACCCAGTACTTC. Translation gives CATSDYEQGGPVETQYF.